This TCR beta chain was documented in a study of T-cell memory formation after mild COVID-19. Germline CDR1 is SGHNT and CDR2 is YENEEA. CDR3 length: 13 amino acids. The V end was cut by 1 base, the J end by 6 bases, with 10 bases between. Constant-segment primers and 5'RACE yielded cDNA libraries for TCR alpha and TCR beta, each carrying sample barcodes and UMIs. MiXCR, run by TCRdb on the 5' RACE reads, gives a single entry per CDR3 protein. The repertoire has some 150,000 distinct CDR3 sequences, about 5.7% of them found once; the top ten carry approximately 2%. The origin of this receptor is an adult woman who had mild COVID-19 (a few samples of this study predate the infection). Cell type and time point are not known. The specimen was PBMCs or a T cell subset sorted from them (not recorded which). The chain recombines TRBV11-3 with TRBJ2-7; D remains unclear. This CDR3 is CASSLGVSTEQYF. CDR3 sequence (DNA): TGTGCCAGCAGCTTAGGCGTTTCGACCGAGCAGTACTTC. Full variable domain (outside the CDR3, taken from reference TRBV11-3 and TRBJ2-7): EAGVVQSPRYKIIEKKQPVAFWCNPISGHNTLYWYLQNLGQGPELLIRYENEEAVDDSQLPKDRFSAERLKGVDSTLKIQPAELGDSAVYLCASSLGVSTEQYFGPGTRLTVT.